Listed here are 23 T cell receptor beta chains from one sample, sequenced in a study of lymphopenia after photon versus proton radiotherapy. TCRdb keeps only in-frame clones here, not all; method: immunoSEQ multiplex PCR. The table lists 10,000 to 15,000 clones, about 90% of them singletons, with 3.3% in the top ten. The source was peripheral blood, collected from a patient treated with proton-based radiotherapy. The receptors stem from a man aged 60 to 75 with pancreatic cancer.

V and J are TRBV27 and TRBJ2-2; 10 nucleotides line up with TRBD2. V lost 4 bases, J lost 5 bases, and 10 bases stayed unmatched. CDR3 length equals 17 residues. Germline CDR1 reads MNHEY; CDR2 reads SMNVEV (reference sequence). The CDR3: CASSWGPVAGGTGELFF. CDR3 in DNA: TGTGCCAGCAGTTGGGGTCCTGTAGCGGGAGGTACCGGGGAGCTGTTTTTT.

The V call is TRBV18, the J call TRBJ2-7; a weak D match, TRBD1 (5 bases). The V gene's germline CDR1 is KGHSH and CDR2 LQKENI. The CDR3 loop spans 14 amino acids. Trimming cost V 4 bases and J 4 bases, with 14 bases left between them. This chain's CDR3 is CASSQQWGAYEQYF. CDR3 DNA sequence: TGTGCCAGCTCACAGCAGTGGGGCGCGTACGAGCAGTACTTC. Using reference TRBV18 and TRBJ2-7 for the parts outside the CDR3, the full variable domain is NAGVMQNPRHLVRRRGQEARLRCSPMKGHSHVYWYRQLPEEGLKFMVYLQKENIIDESGMPKERFSAEFPKEGPSILRIQQVVRGDSAAYFCASSQQWGAYEQYFGPGTRLTVT.

V usage is TRBV19 and J usage is TRBJ2-7; D is tentatively TRBD1 or TRBD2 (5 bases each). Trimming took 4 bases from V and 4 from J, leaving 11 bases between them. Looked up from germline, CDR1 is LNHDA and CDR2 is SQIVND (reference sequence). The CDR3 runs to 13 residues. CDR3 nucleotides: TGTGCCAGTAGTAGGGGACCCGCGTACGAGCAGTACTTC. It is translated as CASSRGPAYEQYF.

The CDR3 bases are TGTGCCAGCAGTACCCCCCGGGACAGGGACTATGGCTACACCTTC. Translating it yields CASSTPRDRDYGYTF. This sequence joins TRBV28 and TRBJ1-2, with TRBD1 matching over 9 bases. This CDR3 spans 15 amino acids. The V and J ends lost 5 bases and 3 bases, in that order; junction bases with no gene match: 7. CDR1 is MDHEN, CDR2 SYDVKM, per germline.

The rearrangement links TRBV7-6 to TRBJ1-1; D remains unclear. The CDR3 has 14 amino acids. Per the germline V gene, CDR1 is SGHVS and CDR2 is FNYEAQ. The V end lost 0 bases, the J end lost 0 bases, and 5 bases lay between the germline ends. CDR3 residues: CASSLALMNTEAFF. DNA for the CDR3: TGTGCCAGCAGCTTAGCCCTCATGAACACTGAAGCTTTCTTT.

The chain couples TRBV5-1 to TRBJ2-7; D is ambiguous. The length of the CDR3 is 13 residues. V lost 1 base to trimming and J lost 2 bases, with 7 bases between them. Germline CDR1 is SGHRS and CDR2 is YFSETQ. The CDR3 reads CASSLLGTYEQYF. The CDR3 bases are TGCGCCAGCAGCTTGCTAGGTACCTACGAGCAGTACTTC.

V usage is TRBV29-1 and J usage is TRBJ2-3, with D possibly called TRBD1 or TRBD2 (5 bases each). The germline V gene encodes CDR1 SQVTM and CDR2 ANQGSEA. Trimming stripped 2 bases from V and 3 bases from J, with 9 bases between. The CDR3 covers 13 residues. CDR3 sequence reads: CSVERGLTDTQYF. Here the CDR3 DNA reads TGCAGCGTTGAACGGGGCCTAACAGATACGCAGTATTTT.

The chain combines TRBV5-1 with TRBJ2-5; D gene uncertain. Germline V lookup: CDR1 SGHRS, CDR2 YFSETQ. The CDR3 extends over 13 amino acids. V lost 4 bases to trimming and J lost 2 bases, with 9 bases between them. The chain's CDR3 is CASSPHRQETQYF. Here the CDR3 DNA reads TGCGCCAGCAGCCCACACCGGCAAGAGACCCAGTACTTC.

This clone was seen once. The chain links TRBV4-1 to TRBJ1-6; D unresolved. V lost 2 bases to trimming and J lost 5 bases, with 10 bases between them. CDR3 length: 15 amino acids. The germline gives CDR1 MGHRA, CDR2 YSYEKL. CDR3 nucleotide sequence: TGCGCCAGCAGCCAAACCGGGATAGATAATTCACCCCTCCACTTT. Its translation: CASSQTGIDNSPLHF.

The chain carries TRBV7-2 and TRBJ2-7; D call uncertain. The CDR3 is made up of 11 amino acids. Germline V gives CDR1 SGHTA, CDR2 FQGNSA. Trimming took 5 bases from V and 3 from J, leaving 5 bases between them. CDR3 sequence reads: CASSRGYEQYF. CDR3 bases: TGTGCCAGCAGCCGCGGCTACGAGCAGTACTTC.

The chain employs TRBV4-2 and TRBJ2-7, with D perhaps TRBD2 (5 bases). V shed 1 base and J shed 0 bases, with 19 bases lying between them. This CDR3 comprises 18 residues. Germline V gives CDR1 LGHNA, CDR2 YNFKEQ. CDR3 sequence: CASSQVGITGSLSYEQYF. The DNA for the CDR3 is TGTGCCAGCAGCCAAGTCGGGATTACGGGGAGCCTCTCCTACGAGCAGTACTTC.

This rearrangement joins TRBV5-1 to TRBJ1-2, with 7 positions matching TRBD1. The CDR3 totals 12 residues. Germline CDR1 SGHRS, CDR2 YFSETQ. Trimming took 2 bases from V and 8 from J; bases not matched to a gene: 3. CDR3 sequence (DNA): TGCGCCAGCAGCTTTGACAGGGTGGGCTACACCTTC. It encodes CASSFDRVGYTF.

V is TRBV11-2 and J is TRBJ2-5; 8 nucleotides line up with TRBD2. The junction had 9 bases not matched to a gene; V was cut back by 1 base and J by 2 bases. The CDR3 covers 17 residues. Germline lookup yields CDR1 SGHAT and CDR2 FQNNGV. CDR3 in amino acids: CASSLGRLSGEQETQYF. For the CDR3, the DNA is TGTGCCAGCAGCTTAGGACGACTTAGCGGGGAACAAGAGACCCAGTACTTC.

The rearrangement links TRBV14 to TRBJ2-7, with TRBD1 matching over 8 bases. The germline gives CDR1 SGHDN, CDR2 FVKESK. There are 14 residues in the CDR3. V shed 4 bases and J 2 bases; nucleotides not matched to a gene: 4. The CDR3 DNA sequence: TGTGCCAGCAGCCGCGGACAGGGTCCCTACGAGCAGTACTTC. Protein product: CASSRGQGPYEQYF.

The chain carries TRBV6-5 and TRBJ2-7, with TRBD1 identical over 10 bases. CDR3 length: 13 residues. J gave up 6 bases and V 2 bases, and 1 base lay outside the gene matches. CDR1 is MNHEY, CDR2 SVGAGI, per germline. The CDR3 protein is CASSYGTGVEQYF. Here the CDR3 DNA reads TGTGCCAGCAGTTACGGGACAGGGGTCGAGCAGTACTTC.

The V call is TRBV30, the J call TRBJ1-1; tentative D call: TRBD1 (6 bases). The germline gives CDR1 GTSNPN, CDR2 SVGIG (reference sequence). The CDR3 length is 14 residues. V was pared by 1 base and J by 4 bases, with 13 bases between. In nucleotides, the CDR3 is TGTGCCTGGAGTGGCTCAGGGGACTTCACTGAAGCTTTCTTT. The encoded protein is CAWSGSGDFTEAFF.

V gene TRBV5-1 combines with J gene TRBJ2-5, with 8 bases aligning to TRBD1. After removal of 0 bases from V and 7 bases from J, the junction contained 5 bases not matched to a gene. The germline V gene encodes CDR1 SGHRS and CDR2 YFSETQ. CDR3 length: 14 amino acids. This CDR3 reads CASSLEQGGGTQYF. CDR3 bases: TGCGCCAGCAGCTTGGAACAGGGGGGTGGGACCCAGTACTTC. Using reference TRBV5-1 and TRBJ2-5 for the parts outside the CDR3, the full variable domain is KAGVTQTPRYLIKTRGQQVTLSCSPISGHRSVSWYQQTPGQGLQFLFEYFSETQRNKGNFPGRFSGRQFSNSRSEMNVSTLELGDSALYLCASSLEQGGGTQYFGPGTRLLVL.

Only a few counts were recorded for this clone. The chain couples TRBV5-1 to TRBJ1-2; no firm D call. The CDR3 consists of 15 residues. In germline, CDR1 is SGHRS, CDR2 YFSETQ. The V end was cut by 0 bases, the J end by 4 bases, with 13 bases between. Here the CDR3 DNA reads TGCGCCAGCAGCTTGGAGTTCGGGGTCTCCTATGGCTACACCTTC. Translation: CASSLEFGVSYGYTF.

The chain employs TRBV19 and TRBJ2-3; TRBD1 matches at 12 bases. CDR3 length: 15 residues. J lost 4 bases, V lost 5 bases, and 4 bases had no gene match. Germline V gene data show CDR1 as LNHDA and CDR2 as SQIVND (reference sequence). The CDR3 DNA reads as TGTGCCAGTAGTCCCGGGACAGGGGGCCCAGATACGCAGTATTTT. Translated: CASSPGTGGPDTQYF.

The V gene is TRBV2, the J gene TRBJ2-3; D not certain. CDR3 length: 11 amino acids. Trimming pared 5 bases from V and 3 bases from J, leaving 3 bases between. Germline CDR1 is SNHLY and CDR2 is FYNNEI. The CDR3 DNA is TGTGCCAGCAGTTATACAGATACGCAGTATTTT. Protein product: CASSYTDTQYF.

The chain is built from TRBV5-1 and TRBJ2-6, with D maybe TRBD1 (5 bases). The CDR3 length is 15 residues. Germline V lookup: CDR1 SGHRS, CDR2 YFSETQ. Deletions cut 5 bases from V and 0 bases from J, with 9 bases between. The CDR3 reads CASRQQVSGANVLTF. CDR3 bases: TGCGCCAGCAGGCAACAGGTCTCTGGGGCCAACGTCCTGACTTTC.

This clone was picked up one time. The chain employs TRBV6-5 and TRBJ2-7; the match to TRBD1 covers 8 bases. V trimming: 6 bases; J trimming: 6 bases; junction bases outside the gene matches: 4. The CDR3 has 12 amino acids. Looked up from germline, CDR1 is MNHEY and CDR2 is SVGAGI. In nucleotides, the CDR3 is TGTGCCAGCAGGTCTGACAGGGGCGAGCAGTACTTC. Its translation: CASRSDRGEQYF.

The chain employs TRBV19 and TRBJ2-3, with 8 bases fitting TRBD2. Per germline, CDR1 LNHDA and CDR2 SQIVND (reference sequence). Germline trimming cut 4 bases from V and 0 bases from J; bases unmatched to any gene: 3. The CDR3 runs to 15 residues. The CDR3 spells CASSNRGGSTDTQYF. The DNA of the CDR3 is TGTGCCAGTAGTAACCGGGGGGGTAGCACAGATACGCAGTATTTT.